This T cell receptor beta chain derives from a study of Ad26.COV2.S vaccination and SARS-CoV-2 variants (dated by TCRdb to the early 2020s). Background for the entire study: Donors in the vaccine arm were drawn from COV1001, a phase I-IIa trial of Ad26.COV2.S in healthy adults that was multicentre, randomized, double-blind and placebo-controlled. The TCR-sequenced set comprised around 30 samples: approximately 20 Ad26.COV2.S vaccine recipients, 5 placebo recipients and 8 SARS-CoV-2 convalescent individuals. Dosing of Ad26.COV2.S was intramuscular, at either 5x10^10 or 1x10^11 viral particles, delivered as one shot or as two shots spaced 56 days apart. Investigators did not know the trial group allocation while performing experiments and assessing outcomes. Trial participants were randomized into five groups of five, in which low-dose or high-dose Ad26.COV2.S was given once or twice, or placebo was given on both occasions. TCRbeta repertoire sequencing served as the tool for gauging how specific and how broad the SARS-CoV-2-reactive T cell receptors were following Ad26.COV2.S vaccination.

The treatment or condition label corresponds to: about 20 received Ad26.COV2.S at low or high dose, single or two shots; about five received placebo; per-sample allocation not given. For vaccine and placebo recipients, the sequenced repertoires came from samples collected on day 63 after the first injection. In Cohort 1b, around 25 adults aged 18-55 years were enrolled at a single site in Boston, USA, between 29 July and 7 August 2020. Ad26.COV2.S consisted of a replication-incompetent adenovirus type 26 vector by which a prefusion-stabilized SARS-CoV-2 spike protein from the original Wuhan strain was expressed. Study-wide findings and limitations: Higher spike-specific TCR breadth was observed in Ad26.COV2.S recipients than in placebo recipients (P = 0.0014). The study was not powered for comparison of responses between vaccine doses or regimens. After vaccination, spike-specific CD8+ and CD4+ T cell responses were reported to show substantial breadth. Vaccine and placebo recipients had comparable non-spike TCR breadth, which fits with the vaccine containing only spike. The authors noted that the TCR breadth and depth analyses may have underestimated total T cell responses.

CDR1 is given as SGHNT and CDR2 as YENEEA, both from the germline V gene. Spanning cysteine to phenylalanine, the CDR3 consists of 15 amino acids. The DNA shown is the 45-base CDR3, in frame from base 1. V has 4 bases trimmed and J has 5 bases trimmed; junction bases matching no gene number 8. TCRbeta CDR3 regions were sequenced with the immunoSEQ Assay. After extraction, genomic DNA underwent amplification by bias-controlled multiplex PCR, followed by high-throughput sequencing. In the authors' own workflow: Collapsing and filtering of sequences were performed to quantify the absolute abundance of each unique TCRbeta CDR3 region. T cell fraction was estimated by normalizing TCRbeta template counts to usable DNA, which was measured by amplifying reference genes present in all nucleated cells. Repertoire TCRs were annotated as SARS-CoV-2-specific when V gene, CDR3 amino acid sequence and J gene were exactly matched to a known reactive TCR set. The reference SARS-CoV-2 TCR set was obtained from MIRA and was filtered for enrichment in COVID-19-positive ImmuneCODE repertoires, whereby public or cross-reactive TCRs were removed. Using the MIRA antigens, annotated TCRs were further analysed by specific ORF or by position within an ORF. Breadth was defined as the number of annotated unique rearrangements divided by the total number of unique productive rearrangements, and depth was defined as the summed frequency of the annotated unique rearrangements. Two-sided Wilcoxon rank-sum tests were applied when comparing TCR breadth between groups. Entries here come from immuneACCESS through TCRdb and include only in-frame sequences with V and J called. Some clones fail to appear in such tables; in the studies checked, an unresolved V gene covers under half of the shortfall, and the cause of the remainder is unknown. The V and J calls and clone size come from that table; D and trimming were worked out from the DNA. The sample table contains around 300,000 clones; only one count was recorded for about 88% of them. The ten most abundant clones make up around 6.1% of the sample.

Turning to this clone: Its binding antigen is unknown. No base quality information exists; no much larger clone differs at one position.

Here the chain combines TRBV11-3 and TRBJ2-5, with 9 bases in between that match TRBD1. The TCR was taken from a person aged 18-60 years who received the Ad26.COV2.S COVID-19 vaccine or a placebo. Sequenced material: peripheral blood, taken in a trial of Ad26.COV2.S vaccine versus placebo. The CDR3 corresponds to CASSSGTGMGETQYF. In nucleotides, the sequence is TGTGCCAGCAGCTCCGGGACAGGGATGGGGGAGACCCAGTACTTC.